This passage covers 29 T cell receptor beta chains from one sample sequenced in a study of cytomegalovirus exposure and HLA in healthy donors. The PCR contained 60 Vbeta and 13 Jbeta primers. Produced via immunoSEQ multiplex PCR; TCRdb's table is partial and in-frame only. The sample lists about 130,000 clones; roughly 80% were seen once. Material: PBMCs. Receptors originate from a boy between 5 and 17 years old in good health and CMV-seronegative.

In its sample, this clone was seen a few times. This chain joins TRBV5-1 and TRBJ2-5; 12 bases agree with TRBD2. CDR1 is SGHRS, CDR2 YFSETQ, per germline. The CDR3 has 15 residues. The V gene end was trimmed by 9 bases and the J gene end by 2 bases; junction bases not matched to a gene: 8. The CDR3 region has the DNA TGCGCCACCAGAGGACTAGCGGGAATACAAGAGACCCAGTACTTC. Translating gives CATRGLAGIQETQYF.

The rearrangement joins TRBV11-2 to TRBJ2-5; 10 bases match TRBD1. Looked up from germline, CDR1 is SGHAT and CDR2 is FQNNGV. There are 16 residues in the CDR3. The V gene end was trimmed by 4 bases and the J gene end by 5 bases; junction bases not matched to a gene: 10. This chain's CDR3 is CASSYTGTGERETQYF. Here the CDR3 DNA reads TGTGCCAGCAGCTACACAGGGACAGGGGAGAGGGAGACCCAGTACTTC.

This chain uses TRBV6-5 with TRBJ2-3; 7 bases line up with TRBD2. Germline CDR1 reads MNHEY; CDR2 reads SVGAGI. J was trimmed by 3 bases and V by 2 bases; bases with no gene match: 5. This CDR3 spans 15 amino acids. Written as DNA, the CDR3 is TGTGCCAGCAGTTACCGAAGGGGAGGGACAGATACGCAGTATTTT. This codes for CASSYRRGGTDTQYF.

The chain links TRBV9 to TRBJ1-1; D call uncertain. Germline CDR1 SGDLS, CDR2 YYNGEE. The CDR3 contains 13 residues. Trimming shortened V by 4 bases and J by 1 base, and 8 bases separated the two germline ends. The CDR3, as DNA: TGTGCCAGCAGCCTCGAGGGGAACACTGAAGCTTTCTTT. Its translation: CASSLEGNTEAFF. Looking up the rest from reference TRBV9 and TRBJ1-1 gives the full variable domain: DSGVTQTPKHLITATGQRVTLRCSPRSGDLSVYWYQQSLDQGLQFLIQYYNGEERAKGNILERFSAQQFPDLHSELNLSSLELGDSALYFCASSLEGNTEAFFGQGTRLTVV.

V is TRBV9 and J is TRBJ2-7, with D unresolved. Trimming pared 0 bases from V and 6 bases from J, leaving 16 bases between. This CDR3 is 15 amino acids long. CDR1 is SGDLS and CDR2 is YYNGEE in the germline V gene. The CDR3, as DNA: TGTGCCAGCAGCGTAGGAGAGTCCTTGAGTCTCGAGCAGTACTTC. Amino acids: CASSVGESLSLEQYF.

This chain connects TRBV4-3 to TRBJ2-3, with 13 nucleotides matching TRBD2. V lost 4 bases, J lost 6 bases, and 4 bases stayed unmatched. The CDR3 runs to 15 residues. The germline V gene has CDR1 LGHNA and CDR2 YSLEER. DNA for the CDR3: TGCGCCAGCAGCCCAGGACTAGCGGGAGAGGATACGCAGTATTTT. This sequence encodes CASSPGLAGEDTQYF.

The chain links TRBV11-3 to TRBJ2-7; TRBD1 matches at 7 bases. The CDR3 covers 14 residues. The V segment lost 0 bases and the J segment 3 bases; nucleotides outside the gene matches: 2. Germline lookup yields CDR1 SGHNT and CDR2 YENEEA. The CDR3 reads CASSLERDSYEQYF. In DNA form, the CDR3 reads TGTGCCAGCAGCTTAGAGAGGGACAGCTACGAGCAGTACTTC.

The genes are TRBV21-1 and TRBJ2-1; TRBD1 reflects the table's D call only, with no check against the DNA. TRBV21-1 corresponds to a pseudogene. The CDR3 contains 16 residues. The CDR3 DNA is TGTGCCAGCAGCAAAGGGTCAGATCGCTCCTACAATGAGCAGTTCTTC. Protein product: CASSKGSDRSYNEQFF.

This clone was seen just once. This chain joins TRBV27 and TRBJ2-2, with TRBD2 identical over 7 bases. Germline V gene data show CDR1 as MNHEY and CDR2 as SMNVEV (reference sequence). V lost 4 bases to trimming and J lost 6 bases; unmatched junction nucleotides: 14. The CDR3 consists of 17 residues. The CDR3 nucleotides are TGTGCCAGCAGTTCAGATTCCGGGACTACTCCTTCCGGGGAGCTGTTTTTT. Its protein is CASSSDSGTTPSGELFF.

CDR3 in DNA: TGTGCCACCGGAAAATCTAACCGGGGCACAGATACGCAGTATTTT. This gives the protein CATGKSNRGTDTQYF. The chain recombines TRBV6-5 with TRBJ2-3; no definite D call. Germline assignment: CDR1 MNHEY and CDR2 SVGAGI. The CDR3 covers 15 residues. Trimming stripped 10 bases from V and 1 base from J, with 18 bases between.

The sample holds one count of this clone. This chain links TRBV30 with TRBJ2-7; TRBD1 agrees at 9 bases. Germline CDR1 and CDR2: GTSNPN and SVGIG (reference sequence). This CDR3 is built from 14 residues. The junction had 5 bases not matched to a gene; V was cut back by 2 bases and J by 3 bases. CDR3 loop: CAWSPGQGNYEQYF. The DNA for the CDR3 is TGTGCCTGGAGTCCGGGACAGGGCAACTACGAGCAGTACTTC.

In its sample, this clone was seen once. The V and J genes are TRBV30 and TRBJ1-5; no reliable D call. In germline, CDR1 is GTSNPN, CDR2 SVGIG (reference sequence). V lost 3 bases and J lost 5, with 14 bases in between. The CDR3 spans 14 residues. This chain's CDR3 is CAWSEAGYDQPQHF. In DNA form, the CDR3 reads TGTGCCTGGAGCGAGGCGGGCTATGATCAGCCCCAGCATTTT.

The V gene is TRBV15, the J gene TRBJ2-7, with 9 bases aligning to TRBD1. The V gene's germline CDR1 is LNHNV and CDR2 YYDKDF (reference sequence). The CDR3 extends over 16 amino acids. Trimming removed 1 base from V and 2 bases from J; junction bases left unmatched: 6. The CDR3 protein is CATSRATGGSPYEQYF. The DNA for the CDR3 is TGTGCCACCAGCAGAGCTACAGGGGGCTCCCCCTACGAGCAGTACTTC.

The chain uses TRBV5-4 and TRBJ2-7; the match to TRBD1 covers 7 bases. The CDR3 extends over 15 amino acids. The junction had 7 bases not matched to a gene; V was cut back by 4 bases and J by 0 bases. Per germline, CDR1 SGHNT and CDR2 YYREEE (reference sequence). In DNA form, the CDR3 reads TGTGCCAGCAGCCTACCGGGACAGAACTCCTACGAGCAGTACTTC. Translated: CASSLPGQNSYEQYF.

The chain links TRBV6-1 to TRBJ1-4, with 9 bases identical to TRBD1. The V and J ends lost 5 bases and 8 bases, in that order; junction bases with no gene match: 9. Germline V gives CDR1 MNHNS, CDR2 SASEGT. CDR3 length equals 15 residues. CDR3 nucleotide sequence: TGTGCCAGCAGTTCCCGGGACAGGGTTCAAGAAAAACTGTTTTTT. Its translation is CASSSRDRVQEKLFF.

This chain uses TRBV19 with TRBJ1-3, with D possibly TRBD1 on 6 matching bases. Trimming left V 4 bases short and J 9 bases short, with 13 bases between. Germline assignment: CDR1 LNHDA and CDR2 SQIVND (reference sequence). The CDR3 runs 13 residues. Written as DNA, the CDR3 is TGTGCCAGTAGTACCAGGGGTCAGGGCACCATATATTTT. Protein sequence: CASSTRGQGTIYF.

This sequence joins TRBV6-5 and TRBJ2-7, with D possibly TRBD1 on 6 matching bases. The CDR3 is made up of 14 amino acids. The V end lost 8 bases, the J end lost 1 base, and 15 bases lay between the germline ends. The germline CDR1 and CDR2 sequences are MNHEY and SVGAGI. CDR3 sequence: CASSAQGLSYEQYF. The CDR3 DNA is TGTGCCAGCTCTGCTCAGGGGTTATCCTACGAGCAGTACTTC.

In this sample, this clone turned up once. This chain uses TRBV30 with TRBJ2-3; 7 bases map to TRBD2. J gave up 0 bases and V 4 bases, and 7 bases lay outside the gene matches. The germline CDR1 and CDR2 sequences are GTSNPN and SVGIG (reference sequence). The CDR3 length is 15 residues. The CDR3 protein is CAWTLAASSTDTQYF. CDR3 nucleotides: TGTGCCTGGACCCTAGCGGCCTCTAGCACAGATACGCAGTATTTT.

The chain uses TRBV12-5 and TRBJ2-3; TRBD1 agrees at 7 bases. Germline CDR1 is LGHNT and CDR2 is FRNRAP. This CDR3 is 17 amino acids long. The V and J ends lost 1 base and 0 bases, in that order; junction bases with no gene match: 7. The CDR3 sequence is CASGLASDRISTDTQYF. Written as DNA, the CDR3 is TGTGCTAGTGGTTTGGCTTCGGACAGGATCAGCACAGATACGCAGTATTTT.

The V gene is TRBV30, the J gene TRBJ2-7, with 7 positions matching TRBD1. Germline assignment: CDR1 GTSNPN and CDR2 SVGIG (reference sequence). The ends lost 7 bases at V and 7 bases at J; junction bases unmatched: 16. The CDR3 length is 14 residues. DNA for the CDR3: TGTGCCTCGGAAGGGACAGCCTCGCCGGTGGAGCAGTACTTC. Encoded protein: CASEGTASPVEQYF.

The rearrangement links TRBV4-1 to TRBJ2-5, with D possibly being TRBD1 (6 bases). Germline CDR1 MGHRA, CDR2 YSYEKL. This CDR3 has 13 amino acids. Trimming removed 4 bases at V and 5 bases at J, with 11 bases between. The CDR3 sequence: CASSLTQGETQYF. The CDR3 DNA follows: TGCGCCAGCAGCCTAACGCAGGGGGAGACCCAGTACTTC.

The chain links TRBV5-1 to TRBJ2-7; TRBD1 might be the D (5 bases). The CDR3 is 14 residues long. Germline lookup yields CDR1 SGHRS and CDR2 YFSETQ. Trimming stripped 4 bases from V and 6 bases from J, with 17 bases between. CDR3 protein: CASSPALDSAEQYF. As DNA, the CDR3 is TGCGCCAGCAGCCCGGCCCTTGACAGTGCCGAGCAGTACTTC.

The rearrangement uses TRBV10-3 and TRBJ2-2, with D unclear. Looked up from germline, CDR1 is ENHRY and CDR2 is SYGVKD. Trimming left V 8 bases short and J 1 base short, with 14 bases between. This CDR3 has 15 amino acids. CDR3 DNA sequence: TGTGCCATCCCCCTCTATGCCCAGAACACCGGGGAGCTGTTTTTT. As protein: CAIPLYAQNTGELFF.

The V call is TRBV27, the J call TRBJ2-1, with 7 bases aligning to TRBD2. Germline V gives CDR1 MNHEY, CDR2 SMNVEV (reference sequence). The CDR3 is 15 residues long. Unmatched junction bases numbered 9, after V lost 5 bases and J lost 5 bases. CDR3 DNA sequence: TGTGCCAGCAGTACACTAGCGAAAGAAAACAATGAGCAGTTCTTC. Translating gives CASSTLAKENNEQFF.

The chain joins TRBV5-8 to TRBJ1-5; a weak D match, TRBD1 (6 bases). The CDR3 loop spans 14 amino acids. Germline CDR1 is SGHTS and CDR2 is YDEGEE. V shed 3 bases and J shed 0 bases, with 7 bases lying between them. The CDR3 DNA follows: TGTGCCAGCAGCTCAGGGGATAGCAATCAGCCCCAGCATTTT. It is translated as CASSSGDSNQPQHF.

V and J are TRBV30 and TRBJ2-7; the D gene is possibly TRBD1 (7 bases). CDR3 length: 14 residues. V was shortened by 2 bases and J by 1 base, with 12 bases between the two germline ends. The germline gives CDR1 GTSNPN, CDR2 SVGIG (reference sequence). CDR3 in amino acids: CAWSRQGLSYEQYF. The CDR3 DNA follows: TGTGCCTGGAGTCGACAGGGACTTTCCTACGAGCAGTACTTC.

The CDR3 sequence: CASSQALVAGRTDTQYF. CDR3 sequence (DNA): TGCGCCAGCAGCCAAGCTTTAGTAGCGGGAAGGACAGATACGCAGTATTTT. V usage is TRBV4-3 and J usage is TRBJ2-3; 8 bases align to TRBD2. With 1 base clipped from V and 3 bases from J, the junction kept 9 bases outside the gene matches. Germline V gives CDR1 LGHNA, CDR2 YSLEER. The CDR3 has 17 residues.

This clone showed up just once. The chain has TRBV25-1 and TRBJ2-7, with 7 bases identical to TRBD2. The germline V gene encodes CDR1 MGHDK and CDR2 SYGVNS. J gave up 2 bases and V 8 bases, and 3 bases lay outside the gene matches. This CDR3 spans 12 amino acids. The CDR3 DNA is TGTGCCAGCTCTGCGGGGGCCTACGAGCAGTACTTC. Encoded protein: CASSAGAYEQYF.

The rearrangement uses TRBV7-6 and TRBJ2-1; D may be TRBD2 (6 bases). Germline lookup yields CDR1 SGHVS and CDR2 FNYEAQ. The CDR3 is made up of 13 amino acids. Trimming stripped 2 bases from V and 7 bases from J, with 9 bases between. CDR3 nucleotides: TGTGCCAGCAGCTTAACCGGGAGTAATGAGCAGTTCTTC. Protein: CASSLTGSNEQFF.